This passage covers 25 T cell receptor beta chains from one sample sequenced in a study of blood T cell repertoires in COVID-19. The assay was immunoSEQ multiplex PCR, and TCRdb's table has in-frame clones only and misses some. The table records 250,000 or so clones, 88% of them present only once. Input material: peripheral blood. The source of these receptors is a woman aged 40 to 50 who had recovered from COVID-19.

The rearrangement links TRBV12-3 or TRBV12-4 to TRBJ1-2; D uncertain. This CDR3 is built from 11 residues. The V gene lost 3 bases and the J gene lost 7 bases, with 6 bases spanning the gap. CDR3 coding DNA: TGTGCCAGCAGTTTGGGCCGTGGCTACACCTTC. Its translation is CASSLGRGYTF.

The gene calls are TRBV18 and TRBJ1-3; D is ambiguous. The CDR3 has 15 residues. From germline, CDR1 is KGHSH and CDR2 LQKENI. V gave up 2 bases and J gave up 0 bases, with 8 bases separating them. CDR3 sequence (DNA): TGTGCCAGCTCACCAAACCCGAGCTCTGGAAACACCATATATTTT. Protein sequence: CASSPNPSSGNTIYF.

The rearrangement uses TRBV12-3 or TRBV12-4 and TRBJ1-1, with D hard to call. The CDR3 totals 11 residues. With 5 bases removed from V and 8 bases from J, the gap between germline ends came to 9 bases. The CDR3 is CASSGPGEAFF. The CDR3, as DNA: TGTGCCAGCAGTGGTCCCGGGGAAGCTTTCTTT.

The chain joins TRBV13 to TRBJ1-5; D possibly corresponds to TRBD1 (6 bases). The length of the CDR3 is 14 residues. Trimming took 0 bases from V and 6 from J, leaving 9 bases between them. Germline assignment: CDR1 PRHDT and CDR2 FYEKMQ (reference sequence). This CDR3 reads CASSLGGAGQPQHF. CDR3 nucleotide sequence: TGTGCCAGCAGCTTAGGGGGGGCTGGTCAGCCCCAGCATTTT.

The CDR3: CASSIDLGPQHF. CDR3 in DNA: TGTGCCAGTAGTATAGATCTAGGGCCCCAGCATTTT. This chain uses TRBV19 with TRBJ1-5, with D hard to call. CDR1 and CDR2 from the germline V gene are LNHDA and SQIVND (reference sequence). Trimming stripped 0 bases from V and 9 bases from J, with 6 bases between. The CDR3 is made up of 12 amino acids.

The V and J genes are TRBV5-6 and TRBJ2-3, with D tentatively TRBD2 (6 bases). The CDR3 loop spans 15 amino acids. Trimming took off 0 bases at V and 2 bases at J, with 10 bases between the two ends. Looked up from germline, CDR1 is SGHDT and CDR2 is YYEEEE. In DNA form, the CDR3 reads TGTGCCAGCAGCTTGGCGGGAGCCCCCACAGATACGCAGTATTTT. Translated, it gives CASSLAGAPTDTQYF. The full variable domain, rest sourced from reference TRBV5-6 and TRBJ2-3, is DAGVTQSPTHLIKTRGQQVTLRCSPKSGHDTVSWYQQALGQGPQFIFQYYEEEERQRGNFPDRFSGHQFPNYSSELNVNALLLGDSALYLCASSLAGAPTDTQYFGPGTRLTVL.

This clone showed up just once. The chain couples TRBV3-1 (or the pseudogene TRBV3-2) to TRBJ1-2, with TRBD1 matching over 10 bases. J was trimmed by 2 bases and V by 4 bases; bases with no gene match: 4. Per the germline V gene, CDR1 is LGHDT and CDR2 is YNNKEL (reference sequence). This CDR3 region has 15 residues. The DNA of the CDR3 is TGTGCCAGCAGCCCGGGGACAGGGGCGAACTATGGCTACACCTTC. It yields the protein CASSPGTGANYGYTF.

This chain joins TRBV24-1 and TRBJ2-3, with D possibly being TRBD1 (6 bases). Trimming pared 4 bases from V and 2 bases from J, leaving 15 bases between. Looked up from germline, CDR1 is KGHDR and CDR2 is SFDVKD. The CDR3 consists of 16 residues. The CDR3: CATSDPMTGPTDTQYF. The CDR3 DNA sequence: TGTGCCACCAGTGACCCCATGACAGGCCCCACAGATACGCAGTATTTT.

This clone was seen only a few times. The gene calls are TRBV27 and TRBJ2-3; D gene uncertain. Between the trimmed V and J ends, which lost 5 bases and 4 bases, there was a span of 7 bases. This CDR3 comprises 12 residues. Germline CDR1 MNHEY, CDR2 SMNVEV (reference sequence). CDR3 bases: TGTGCCAGCAGTCCCGGTTCAGATACGCAGTATTTT. It is translated as CASSPGSDTQYF.

The chain uses TRBV2 and TRBJ2-1; D is possibly TRBD1 (6 bases). This CDR3 contains 15 residues. V was clipped by 6 bases and J by 0 bases, with 12 bases between them. Looked up from germline, CDR1 is SNHLY and CDR2 is FYNNEI. CDR3 residues: CASSPGTRSYNEQFF. The CDR3 DNA reads as TGTGCCAGCAGCCCCGGGACACGCTCCTACAATGAGCAGTTCTTC.

The rearrangement uses TRBV13 and TRBJ1-1, with a possible D match to TRBD1 (5 bases). CDR3 size: 12 residues. Germline V gene data show CDR1 as PRHDT and CDR2 as FYEKMQ (reference sequence). The V gene lost 7 bases and the J gene lost 3 bases, with 9 bases spanning the gap. The CDR3 DNA reads as TGTGCCAGCACTTGGGGGGACACTGAAGCTTTCTTT. Translation: CASTWGDTEAFF. Drawing the rest from reference TRBV13 and TRBJ1-1, the complete variable domain is AAGVIQSPRHLIKEKRETATLKCYPIPRHDTVYWYQQGPGQDPQFLISFYEKMQSDKGSIPDRFSAQQFSDYHSELNMSSLELGDSALYFCASTWGDTEAFFGQGTRLTVV.

This chain joins TRBV3-1 (or the pseudogene TRBV3-2) and TRBJ1-6; 8 bases are a match to TRBD1. Germline-derived CDR1 and CDR2 are LGHDT and YNNKEL (reference sequence). This CDR3 comprises 14 residues. The ends lost 4 bases at V and 9 bases at J; junction bases unmatched: 5. The chain's CDR3 is CASSRTGWVSPLHF. The CDR3 DNA sequence: TGTGCCAGCAGCCGGACAGGGTGGGTTTCACCCCTCCACTTT.

This sequence joins TRBV9 and TRBJ2-2; D possibly corresponds to TRBD2 (6 bases). CDR1 and CDR2 (germline): SGDLS, YYNGEE. Trimming removed 6 bases at V and 3 bases at J, with 18 bases between. The CDR3 runs to 16 residues. The CDR3 here is CASTPGWRRDTGELFF. DNA for the CDR3: TGTGCCAGCACCCCAGGGTGGCGGAGGGACACCGGGGAGCTGTTTTTT.

The rearrangement joins TRBV7-9 to TRBJ1-3; D may be TRBD1 (6 bases). The V end was cut by 7 bases, the J end by 4 bases, with 14 bases between. This CDR3 comprises 14 residues. Germline V gives CDR1 SEHNR, CDR2 FQNEAQ (reference sequence). CDR3 region: CASIGEQGGNTIYF. The CDR3 region has the DNA TGTGCCAGCATTGGGGAGCAGGGGGGAAACACCATATATTTT.

For this clone: Other DNA sequences from this sample encode an identical CDR3 as well. V usage is TRBV6-5 and J usage is TRBJ2-3; a possible D gene is TRBD2 (6 bases). The CDR3 consists of 15 residues. CDR1 is MNHEY, CDR2 SVGAGI, per germline. V was shortened by 6 bases and J by 1 base, with 14 bases between the two germline ends. The CDR3 nucleotides read TGTGCCAGCAGCCCGCGATCGGGGGGCACAGATACGCAGTATTTT. Protein sequence: CASSPRSGGTDTQYF.

This clone was picked up one time. The chain couples TRBV6-4 to TRBJ2-5, with 7 bases that match TRBD1. The CDR3 extends over 15 amino acids. V dropped 3 bases and J dropped 5; count of bases not matched to a gene: 9. The germline V gene has CDR1 MRHNA and CDR2 SNTAGT. This chain's CDR3 is CASSEFPGGRETQYF. As DNA, the CDR3 is TGTGCCAGCAGTGAGTTCCCAGGGGGTCGGGAGACCCAGTACTTC.

A single count supports this clone. The rearrangement links TRBV18 to TRBJ2-1, with TRBD1 identical over 8 bases. The CDR3 has 17 amino acids. Germline values: CDR1 KGHSH, CDR2 LQKENI. J gave up 0 bases and V 6 bases, and 10 bases lay outside the gene matches. For the CDR3, the DNA is TGTGCCAGCTCCTCCCCTACCGGGACAGGCTCCTACAATGAGCAGTTCTTC. Translated, it gives CASSSPTGTGSYNEQFF.

This clone has only one observation. Other DNA sequences in this sample translate to the same CDR3. This chain joins TRBV12-3 or TRBV12-4 and TRBJ1-2; 8 bases are shared with TRBD1. This CDR3 is 13 amino acids long. J lost 4 bases, V lost 6 bases, and 4 bases had no gene match. CDR3 nucleotides: TGTGCCAGCAGCCCCGGACAGGGCTATGGCTACACCTTC. Its translation: CASSPGQGYGYTF.

The gene calls are TRBV18 and TRBJ2-2, with D perhaps TRBD2 (6 bases). CDR1 and CDR2 (germline): KGHSH, LQKENI. Deletions cut 6 bases from V and 1 base from J, with 12 bases between. This CDR3 spans 15 amino acids. CDR3 bases: TGTGCCAGCTCCTTCGGGAGACAGAACACCGGGGAGCTGTTTTTT. Its translation: CASSFGRQNTGELFF.

This chain connects TRBV7-7 to TRBJ2-1; 8 bases are a match to TRBD1. The germline gives CDR1 SSHAT, CDR2 FNYEAQ (reference sequence). Trimming at V came to 5 bases and at J to 2 bases, leaving 14 bases not matched to a gene. CDR3 size: 18 residues. The CDR3 is CASSPGQGSPRAYNEQFF. The CDR3 nucleotides are TGTGCCAGCAGCCCAGGACAGGGCTCCCCTCGGGCCTACAATGAGCAGTTCTTC.

This chain links TRBV2 with TRBJ1-5; possible D gene TRBD1, 5 bases. Germline CDR1 SNHLY, CDR2 FYNNEI. V lost 3 bases to trimming and J lost 15 bases, with 21 bases between them. The CDR3 has 14 amino acids. The CDR3 sequence: CASSDVGPGGKGHF. In DNA, the CDR3 is TGTGCCAGCAGTGATGTCGGCCCTGGGGGGAAGGGGCATTTT.

This chain connects TRBV7-9 to TRBJ2-1, with D perhaps TRBD2 (5 bases). Trimming removed 10 bases at V and 2 bases at J, with 9 bases between. The germline V gene encodes CDR1 SEHNR and CDR2 FQNEAQ (reference sequence). This CDR3 is 12 amino acids long. CDR3: CATTAAYNEQFF. The DNA for the CDR3 is TGTGCCACCACAGCGGCCTACAATGAGCAGTTCTTC.

The chain uses TRBV19 and TRBJ2-1; 9 nucleotides agree with TRBD1. The CDR3 has 15 amino acids. Germline V CDR1 and CDR2: LNHDA, SQIVND (reference sequence). V lost 4 bases to trimming and J lost 4 bases; unmatched junction nucleotides: 5. The CDR3, as DNA: TGTGCCAGTAGTACCGGGACAGGGCTTTACAATGAGCAGTTCTTC. The encoded protein is CASSTGTGLYNEQFF.

The chain links TRBV15 to TRBJ2-7, with D hard to call. The germline gives CDR1 LNHNV, CDR2 YYDKDF (reference sequence). CDR3 length: 12 residues. With 1 base removed from V and 2 bases from J, the gap between germline ends came to 3 bases. CDR3 DNA: TGTGCCACCAGCAGAGGGCCCTACGAGCAGTACTTC. It specifies CATSRGPYEQYF.

CDR3 DNA sequence: TGTGCCAGTACCCCAAGCGGGGCCGTCACCGGGGAGCTGTTTTTT. Translated: CASTPSGAVTGELFF. J is TRBJ2-2 and V is TRBV19, with 7 bases lining up with TRBD2. This CDR3 region has 15 residues. V gave up 7 bases and J gave up 4 bases; unmatched junction bases: 9. Germline assignment: CDR1 LNHDA and CDR2 SQIVND (reference sequence).